This T cell receptor beta chain emerged from a study of shared clonotypes between healthy human individuals. Study in general: Three plates each covered CD4 naive and memory; CD8 naive two, CD8 memory one.

Using immunoSEQ multiplex PCR, the repertoire was profiled, and TCRdb retains in-frame clones only, with some absent. Here the sample spans over a million clones, around 98% being singletons. V was clipped by 3 bases and J by 5 bases; unmatched bases: 6. The CDR3 loop spans 15 amino acids. CDR1 is SNHLY and CDR2 is FYNNEI in the germline V gene. Sample: naive CD4+ T cells sorted from blood. Subset specified: CD45RA+ positively selected. The chain has TRBV2 and TRBJ1-2; the match to TRBD1 covers 10 bases. This clonotype originated in a man younger than 40 in good health. In nucleotides, the CDR3 is TGTGCCAGCAGTGAGACCCGACAGGGGGCATATGGCTACACCTTC. Encoded protein: CASSETRQGAYGYTF.